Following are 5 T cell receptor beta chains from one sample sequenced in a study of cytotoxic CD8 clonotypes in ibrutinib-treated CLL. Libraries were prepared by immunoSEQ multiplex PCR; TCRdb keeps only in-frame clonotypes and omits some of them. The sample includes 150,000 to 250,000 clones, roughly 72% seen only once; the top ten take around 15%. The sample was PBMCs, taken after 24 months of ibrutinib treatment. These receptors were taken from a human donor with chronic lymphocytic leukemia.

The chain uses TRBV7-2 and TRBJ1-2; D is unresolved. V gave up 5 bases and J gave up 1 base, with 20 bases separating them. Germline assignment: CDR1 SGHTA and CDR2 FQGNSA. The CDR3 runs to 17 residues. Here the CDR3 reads CASSPISKLTFNYGYTF. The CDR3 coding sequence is TGTGCCAGCAGCCCCATAAGCAAACTCACCTTTAACTATGGCTACACCTTC.

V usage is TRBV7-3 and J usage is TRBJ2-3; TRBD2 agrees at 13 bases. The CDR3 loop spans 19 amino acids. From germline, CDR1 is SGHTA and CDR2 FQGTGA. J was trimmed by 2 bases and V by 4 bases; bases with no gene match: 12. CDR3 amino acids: CASSSLTLTSGRPTDTQYF. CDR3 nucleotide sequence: TGTGCCAGCAGCTCGCTCACCCTGACTAGCGGGAGGCCCACAGATACGCAGTATTTT. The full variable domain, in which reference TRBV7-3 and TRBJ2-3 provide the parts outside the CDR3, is GAGVSQTPSNKVTEKGKYVELRCDPISGHTALYWYRQSLGQGPEFLIYFQGTGAADDSGLPNDRFFAVRPEGSVSTLKIQRTERGDSAVYLCASSSLTLTSGRPTDTQYFGPGTRLTVL.

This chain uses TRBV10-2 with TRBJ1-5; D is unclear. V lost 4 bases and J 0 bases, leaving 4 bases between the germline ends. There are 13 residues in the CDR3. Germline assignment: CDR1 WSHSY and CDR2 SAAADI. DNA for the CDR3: TGCGCCAGCAGTGCTGATAGCAATCAGCCCCAGCATTTT. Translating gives CASSADSNQPQHF.

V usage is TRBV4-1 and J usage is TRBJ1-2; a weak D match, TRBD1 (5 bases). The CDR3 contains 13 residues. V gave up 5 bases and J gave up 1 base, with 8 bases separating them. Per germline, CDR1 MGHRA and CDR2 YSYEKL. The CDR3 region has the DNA TGCGCCAGCAGCGAGCAGGGTAACTATGGCTACACCTTC. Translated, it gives CASSEQGNYGYTF.

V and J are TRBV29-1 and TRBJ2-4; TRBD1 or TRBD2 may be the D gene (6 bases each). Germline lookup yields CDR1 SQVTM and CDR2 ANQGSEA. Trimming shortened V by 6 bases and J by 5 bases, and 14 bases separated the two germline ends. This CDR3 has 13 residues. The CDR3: CSVERGAENIQYF. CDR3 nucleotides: TGCAGCGTAGAGAGGGGGGCTGAAAACATTCAGTACTTC.